This T cell receptor (beta chain) was sequenced during a study of blood T cells in healthy people across ages. About this clonotype itself: Its specificity is unknown.

Using a J-beta primer mix together with a sample-barcoded 5' primer, a second PCR was run for about 7 to 12 cycles. The yield of each sample was at least 2.5 million CDR3-containing paired-end reads. TCRdb reprocessed the 5' RACE reads via MiXCR and lists one record per CDR3 protein. This table holds hundreds of thousands of distinct CDR3 sequences, 22% found once. The donors, aged roughly 6 to 95, were healthy Caucasians from Russia. At least 5.5 micrograms of total RNA were extracted per sample. Study-wide results and caveats: Roughly linear declines in TCR beta diversity per million T cells occurred with age.

V was clipped by 5 bases and J by 4 bases; unmatched bases: 8. The CDR3 is 15 amino acids. The receptor's source is a man aged 65 to 79 in good health. V gene TRBV12-3 or TRBV12-4 combines with J gene TRBJ1-2, with 9 nucleotides matching TRBD1. What was sequenced was blood. CDR3 in amino acids: CASSPTTGGSYGYTF. CDR3 sequence (DNA): TGTGCCAGCAGTCCCACGACAGGGGGAAGCTATGGCTACACCTTC.